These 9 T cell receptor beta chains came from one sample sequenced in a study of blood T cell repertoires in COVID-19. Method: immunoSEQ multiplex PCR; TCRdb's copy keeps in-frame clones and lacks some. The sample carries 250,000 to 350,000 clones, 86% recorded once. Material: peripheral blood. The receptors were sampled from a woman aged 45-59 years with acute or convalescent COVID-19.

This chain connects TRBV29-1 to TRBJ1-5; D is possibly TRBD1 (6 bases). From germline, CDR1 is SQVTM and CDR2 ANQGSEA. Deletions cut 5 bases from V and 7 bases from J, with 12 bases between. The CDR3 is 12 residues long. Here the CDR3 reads CSVRNREQPQHF. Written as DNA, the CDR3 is TGCAGCGTTCGGAACAGGGAACAGCCCCAGCATTTT.

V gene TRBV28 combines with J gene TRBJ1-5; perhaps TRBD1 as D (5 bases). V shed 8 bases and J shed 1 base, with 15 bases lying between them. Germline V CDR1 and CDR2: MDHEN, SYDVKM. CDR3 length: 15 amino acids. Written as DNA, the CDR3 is TGTGCCAGCCATGACGTACGACAGAGCAATCAGCCCCAGCATTTT. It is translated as CASHDVRQSNQPQHF.

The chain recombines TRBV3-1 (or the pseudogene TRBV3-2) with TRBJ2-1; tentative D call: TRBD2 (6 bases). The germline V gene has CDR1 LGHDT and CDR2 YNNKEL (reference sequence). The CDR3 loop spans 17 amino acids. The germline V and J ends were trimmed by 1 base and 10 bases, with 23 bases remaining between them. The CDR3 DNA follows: TGTGCCAGCAGCCAAGGGGGGATTGCGGGACGATCTCCGGAGCAGTTCTTC. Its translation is CASSQGGIAGRSPEQFF.

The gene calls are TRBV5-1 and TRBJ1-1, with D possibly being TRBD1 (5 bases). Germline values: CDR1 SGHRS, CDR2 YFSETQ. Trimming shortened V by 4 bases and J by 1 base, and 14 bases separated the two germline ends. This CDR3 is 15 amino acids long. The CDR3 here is CASSIGGPGNTEAFF. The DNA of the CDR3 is TGCGCCAGCAGCATCGGGGGACCGGGGAACACTGAAGCTTTCTTT.

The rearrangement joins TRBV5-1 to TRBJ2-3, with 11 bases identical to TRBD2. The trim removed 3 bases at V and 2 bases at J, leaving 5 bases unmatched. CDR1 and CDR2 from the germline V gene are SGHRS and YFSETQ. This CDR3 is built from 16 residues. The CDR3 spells CASSSLTSGITDTQYF. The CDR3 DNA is TGCGCCAGCAGCTCCCTGACTAGCGGGATCACAGATACGCAGTATTTT.

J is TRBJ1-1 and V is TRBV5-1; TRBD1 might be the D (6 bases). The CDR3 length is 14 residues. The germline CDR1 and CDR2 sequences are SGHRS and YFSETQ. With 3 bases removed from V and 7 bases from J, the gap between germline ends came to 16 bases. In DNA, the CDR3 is TGCGCCAGCAGCTCGTACGGCCAAGGGGGTGAAGCTTTCTTT. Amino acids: CASSSYGQGGEAFF.

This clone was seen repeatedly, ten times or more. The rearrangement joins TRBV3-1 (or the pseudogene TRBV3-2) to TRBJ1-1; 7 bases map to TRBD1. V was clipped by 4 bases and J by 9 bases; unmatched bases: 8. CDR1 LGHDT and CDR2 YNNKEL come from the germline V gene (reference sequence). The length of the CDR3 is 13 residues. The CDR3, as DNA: TGTGCCAGCAGCCCAGGGACAGCTACCCAAGCTTTCTTT. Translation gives CASSPGTATQAFF.

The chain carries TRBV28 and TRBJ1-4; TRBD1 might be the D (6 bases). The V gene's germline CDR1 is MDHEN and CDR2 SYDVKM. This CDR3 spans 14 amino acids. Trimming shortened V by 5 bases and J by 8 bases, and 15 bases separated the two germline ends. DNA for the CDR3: TGTGCCAGCAGTCTACCAGGGACATCAGAAAAACTGTTTTTT. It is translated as CASSLPGTSEKLFF.

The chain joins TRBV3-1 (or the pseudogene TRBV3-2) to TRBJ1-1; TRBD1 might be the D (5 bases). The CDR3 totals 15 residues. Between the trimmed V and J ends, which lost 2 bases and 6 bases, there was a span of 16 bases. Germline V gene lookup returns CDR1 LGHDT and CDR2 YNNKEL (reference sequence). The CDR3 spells CASSQTWPGGAEAFF. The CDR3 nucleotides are TGTGCCAGCAGCCAAACCTGGCCCGGGGGTGCTGAAGCTTTCTTT.